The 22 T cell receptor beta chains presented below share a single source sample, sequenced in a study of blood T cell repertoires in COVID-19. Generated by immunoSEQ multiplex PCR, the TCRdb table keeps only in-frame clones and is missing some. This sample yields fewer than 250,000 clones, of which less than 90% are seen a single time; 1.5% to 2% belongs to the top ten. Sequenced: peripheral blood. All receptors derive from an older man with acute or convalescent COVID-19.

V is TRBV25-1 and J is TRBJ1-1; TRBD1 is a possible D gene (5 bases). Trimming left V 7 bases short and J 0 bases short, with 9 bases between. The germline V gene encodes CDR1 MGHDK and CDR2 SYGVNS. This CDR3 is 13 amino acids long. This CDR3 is CASKGPLNTEAFF. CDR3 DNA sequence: TGTGCCAGCAAGGGGCCTTTGAACACTGAAGCTTTCTTT.

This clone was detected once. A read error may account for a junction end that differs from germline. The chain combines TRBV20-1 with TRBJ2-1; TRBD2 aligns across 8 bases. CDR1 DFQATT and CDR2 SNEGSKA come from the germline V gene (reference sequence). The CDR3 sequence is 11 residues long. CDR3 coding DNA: TGCAGTGCTAGAGTGGGCGGGAGGAGGATCTTC. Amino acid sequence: CSARVGGRRIF.

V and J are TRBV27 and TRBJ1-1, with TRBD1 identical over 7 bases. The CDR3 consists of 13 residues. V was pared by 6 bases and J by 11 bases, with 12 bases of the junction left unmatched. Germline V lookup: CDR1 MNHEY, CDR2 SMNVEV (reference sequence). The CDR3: CASRSYDREVAFF. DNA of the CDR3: TGTGCCAGCAGATCGTACGACAGGGAAGTTGCTTTCTTT.

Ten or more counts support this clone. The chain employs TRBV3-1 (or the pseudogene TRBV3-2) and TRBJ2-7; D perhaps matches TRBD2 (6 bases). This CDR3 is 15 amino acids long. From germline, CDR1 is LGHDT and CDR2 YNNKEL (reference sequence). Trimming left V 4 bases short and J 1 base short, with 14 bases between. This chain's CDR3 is CASSPRGDWSYEQYF. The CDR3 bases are TGTGCCAGCAGCCCGCGTGGGGACTGGTCCTACGAGCAGTACTTC.

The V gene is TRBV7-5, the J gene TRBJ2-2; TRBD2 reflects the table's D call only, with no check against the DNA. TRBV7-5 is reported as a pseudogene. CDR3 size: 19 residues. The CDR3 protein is CVRSTRNDRESLNTGELFF. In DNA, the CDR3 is TGTGTCAGAAGCACACGGAATGACCGGGAATCACTAAACACCGGGGAGCTGTTTTTT.

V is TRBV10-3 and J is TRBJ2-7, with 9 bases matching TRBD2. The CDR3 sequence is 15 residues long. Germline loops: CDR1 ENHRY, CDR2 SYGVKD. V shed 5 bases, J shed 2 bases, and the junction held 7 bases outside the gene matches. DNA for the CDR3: TGTGCCATCAGTTCGGGGGGACTAGCAACCTACGAGCAGTACTTC. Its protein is CAISSGGLATYEQYF.

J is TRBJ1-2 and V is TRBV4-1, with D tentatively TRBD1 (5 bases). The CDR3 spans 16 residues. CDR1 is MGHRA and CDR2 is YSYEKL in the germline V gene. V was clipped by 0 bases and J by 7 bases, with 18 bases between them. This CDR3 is CASSQDGGASSRGYTF. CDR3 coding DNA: TGCGCCAGCAGCCAAGACGGCGGGGCCAGCAGCCGTGGCTACACCTTC.

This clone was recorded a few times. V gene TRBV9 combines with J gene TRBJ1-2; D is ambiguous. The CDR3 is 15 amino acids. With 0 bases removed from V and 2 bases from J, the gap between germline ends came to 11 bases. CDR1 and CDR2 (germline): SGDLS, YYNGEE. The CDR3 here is CASSVDGGTNYGYTF. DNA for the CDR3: TGTGCCAGCAGCGTAGATGGAGGAACCAACTATGGCTACACCTTC.

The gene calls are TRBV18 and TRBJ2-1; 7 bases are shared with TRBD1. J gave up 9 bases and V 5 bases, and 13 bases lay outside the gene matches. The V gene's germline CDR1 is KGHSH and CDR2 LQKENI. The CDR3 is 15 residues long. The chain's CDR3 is CASSSMDRPWGEQFF. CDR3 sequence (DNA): TGTGCCAGCTCAAGTATGGACAGGCCATGGGGTGAGCAGTTCTTC.

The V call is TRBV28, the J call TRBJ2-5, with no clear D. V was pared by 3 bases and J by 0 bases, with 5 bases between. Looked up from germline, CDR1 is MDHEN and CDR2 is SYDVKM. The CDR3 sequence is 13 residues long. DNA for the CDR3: TGTGCCAGCAGTTTCCAGAACCAAGAGACCCAGTACTTC. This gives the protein CASSFQNQETQYF.

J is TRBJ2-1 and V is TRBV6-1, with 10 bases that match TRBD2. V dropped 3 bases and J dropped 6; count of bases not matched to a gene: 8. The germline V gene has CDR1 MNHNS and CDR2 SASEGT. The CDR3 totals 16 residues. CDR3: CASSDFASGRPNEQFF. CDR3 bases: TGTGCCAGCAGTGATTTTGCTAGCGGGAGACCCAATGAGCAGTTCTTC.

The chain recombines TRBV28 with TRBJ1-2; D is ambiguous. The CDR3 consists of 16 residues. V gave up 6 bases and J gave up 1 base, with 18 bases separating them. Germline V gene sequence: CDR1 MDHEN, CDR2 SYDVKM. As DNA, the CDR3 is TGTGCCAGCAGCGAGTTACGGGCGGGTAGTAACTATGGCTACACCTTC. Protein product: CASSELRAGSNYGYTF.

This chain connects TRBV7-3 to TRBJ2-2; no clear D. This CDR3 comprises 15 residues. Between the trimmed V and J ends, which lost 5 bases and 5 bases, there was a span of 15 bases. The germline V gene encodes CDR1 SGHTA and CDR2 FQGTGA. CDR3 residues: CASSLSPLATGELFF. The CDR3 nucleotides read TGTGCCAGCAGCCTATCTCCGTTAGCTACCGGGGAGCTGTTTTTT.

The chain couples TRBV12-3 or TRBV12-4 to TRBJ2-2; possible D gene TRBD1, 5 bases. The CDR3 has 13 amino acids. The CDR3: CASTDTNTGELFF. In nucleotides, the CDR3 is TGTGCTTCGACAGATACGAACACCGGGGAGCTGTTTTTT.

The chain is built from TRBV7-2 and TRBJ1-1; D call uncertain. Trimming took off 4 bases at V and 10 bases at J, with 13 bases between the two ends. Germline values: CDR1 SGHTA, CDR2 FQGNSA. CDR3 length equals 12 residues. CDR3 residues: CASSSSQYLAFF. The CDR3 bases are TGTGCCAGCAGCTCCAGTCAATATCTAGCTTTCTTT.

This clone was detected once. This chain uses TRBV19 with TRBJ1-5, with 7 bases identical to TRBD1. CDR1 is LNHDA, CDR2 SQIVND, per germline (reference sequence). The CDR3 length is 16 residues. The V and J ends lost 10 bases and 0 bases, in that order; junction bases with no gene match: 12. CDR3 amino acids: CAKPIGDRVSNQPQHF. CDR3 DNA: TGTGCCAAACCTATTGGAGACAGGGTTAGCAATCAGCCCCAGCATTTT.

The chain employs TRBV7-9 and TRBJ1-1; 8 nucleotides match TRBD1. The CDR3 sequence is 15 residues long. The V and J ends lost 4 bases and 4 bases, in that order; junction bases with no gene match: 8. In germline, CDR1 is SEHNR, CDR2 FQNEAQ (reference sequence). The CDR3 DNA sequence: TGTGCCAGCAGCTCGGACAGGGACATGGTCACTGAAGCTTTCTTT. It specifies CASSSDRDMVTEAFF.

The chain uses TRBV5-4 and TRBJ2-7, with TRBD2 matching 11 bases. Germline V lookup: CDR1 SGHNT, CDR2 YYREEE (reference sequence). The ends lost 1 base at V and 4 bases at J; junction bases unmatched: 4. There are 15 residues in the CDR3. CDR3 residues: CASSLRTSGPYEQYF. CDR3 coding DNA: TGTGCCAGCAGCTTGAGGACTAGCGGGCCATACGAGCAGTACTTC.

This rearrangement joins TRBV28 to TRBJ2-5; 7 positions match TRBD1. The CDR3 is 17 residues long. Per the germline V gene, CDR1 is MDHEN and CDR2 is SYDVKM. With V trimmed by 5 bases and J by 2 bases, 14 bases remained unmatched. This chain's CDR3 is CASSPRELGQSQETQYF. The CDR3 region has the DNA TGTGCCAGCAGTCCTAGGGAATTGGGACAGAGTCAAGAGACCCAGTACTTC.

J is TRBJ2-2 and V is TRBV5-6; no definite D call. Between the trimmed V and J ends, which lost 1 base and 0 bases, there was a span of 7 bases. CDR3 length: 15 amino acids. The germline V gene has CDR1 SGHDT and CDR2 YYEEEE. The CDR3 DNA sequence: TGTGCCAGCAGCTTGTGGCTGCCGAACACCGGGGAGCTGTTTTTT. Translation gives CASSLWLPNTGELFF.

CDR3 sequence (DNA): TGTGCCAGTAGTCGGTTCTCGCGTGACACCGGGGAGCTGTTTTTT. Amino acid sequence: CASSRFSRDTGELFF. V gene TRBV19 combines with J gene TRBJ2-2; no clear D gene. The germline V and J ends were trimmed by 5 bases and 3 bases, with 13 bases remaining between them. The V gene's germline CDR1 is LNHDA and CDR2 SQIVND (reference sequence). The CDR3 extends over 15 amino acids.

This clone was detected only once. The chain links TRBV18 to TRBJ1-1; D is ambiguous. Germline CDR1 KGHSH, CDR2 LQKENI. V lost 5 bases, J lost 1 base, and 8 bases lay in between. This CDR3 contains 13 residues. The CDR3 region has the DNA TGTGCCAGCTCAATGGCAGGGAACACTGAAGCTTTCTTT. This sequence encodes CASSMAGNTEAFF.